Here is one T cell receptor beta chain with its context. Its antigen is not known. These data belong to a study of cytotoxic CD8 clonotypes in ibrutinib-treated CLL. Study-level background: Included were 11 to 12 relapsed/refractory and over 14 treatment-naive patients, of whom approximately 18 were IGHV unmutated. Partial responses totalled approximately 24 and complete responses 2; after median about 67 months, roughly 14 remained remitted and approximately 12 progressed. Mean yields were roughly 240,000 productive templates and 85,000 to 95,000 productive rearrangements per sample.

General study points: Baseline clonality, higher than in age-matched healthy donors, tracked circulating CD8+ T-cell counts.

The method was immunoSEQ multiplex PCR; TCRdb's version includes in-frame clones alone and lacks a portion of them. The sample has under 200,000 clones, about 80% seen once; the top ten hold about 5%. Material: PBMCs, obtained after 24 months of ibrutinib treatment. The clonotype was recovered from a human donor with chronic lymphocytic leukemia.

CDR3 residues: CASSHRQGAYEQYF. The DNA of the CDR3 is TGTGCCAGCAGCCACCGACAGGGGGCTTACGAGCAGTACTTC. The gene calls are TRBV7-2 and TRBJ2-7; 10 bases are a match to TRBD1. This CDR3 contains 14 residues. Germline V gives CDR1 SGHTA, CDR2 FQGNSA. Trimming cost V 5 bases and J 4 bases; bases outside gene matches: 5. The whole variable domain, remainder taken from reference TRBV7-2 and TRBJ2-7, is GAGVSQSPSNKVTEKGKDVELRCDPISGHTALYWYRQSLGQGLEFLIYFQGNSAPDKSGLPSDRFSAERTGGSVSTLTIQRTQQEDSAVYLCASSHRQGAYEQYFGPGTRLTVT.